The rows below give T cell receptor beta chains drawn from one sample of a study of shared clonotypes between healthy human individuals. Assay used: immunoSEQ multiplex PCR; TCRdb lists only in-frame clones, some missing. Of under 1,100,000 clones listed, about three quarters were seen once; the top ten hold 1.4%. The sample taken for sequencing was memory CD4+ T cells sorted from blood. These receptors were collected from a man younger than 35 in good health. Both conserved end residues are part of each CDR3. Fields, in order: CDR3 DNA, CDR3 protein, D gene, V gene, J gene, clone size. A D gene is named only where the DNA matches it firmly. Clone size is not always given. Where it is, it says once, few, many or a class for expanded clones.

CDR3nt: TGCGCCAGCAGTGAGGAACCTAGCGGGAGGAGGGGAATGGTGGGAGATACGCAGTATTTT
CDR3aa: CASSEEPSGRRGMVGDTQYF
d_gene: TRBD2
v_gene: TRBV10-2
j_gene: TRBJ2-3
abundance: .

CDR3nt: TGTGCCTGCCGGGACAGCGCCTACAATGAGCAGTTCTTC
CDR3aa: CACRDSAYNEQFF
d_gene: TRBD1
v_gene: TRBV30
j_gene: TRBJ2-1
abundance: .

CDR3nt: TGCGCCAGAAGGGGAAGCAGGGTATCGGAAGCTAACTATGGCTACACCTTC
CDR3aa: CARRGSRVSEANYGYTF
d_gene: .
v_gene: TRBV5-1
j_gene: TRBJ1-2
abundance: .

CDR3nt: TGTGCTAGCAGCCCCGGACTAGCGGAGCCTAGCCAAGAGACCCAGTACTTC
CDR3aa: CASSPGLAEPSQETQYF
d_gene: TRBD2
v_gene: TRBV7-7
j_gene: TRBJ2-5
abundance: .

CDR3nt: TGTGCCAGCAGTACAGGAACCTTGAACTACGAGCAGTACTTC
CDR3aa: CASSTGTLNYEQYF
d_gene: .
v_gene: TRBV2
j_gene: TRBJ2-7
abundance: .

CDR3nt: TGCGCCAGCAGCCCGAACAGGGAATCGGCCGGGGAGCTGTTTTTT
CDR3aa: CASSPNRESAGELFF
d_gene: .
v_gene: TRBV5-1
j_gene: TRBJ2-2
abundance: .

CDR3nt: TGTGCCAGTCGGCCGCCAGTCTTAGCCAAAAACATTCAGTACTTC
CDR3aa: CASRPPVLAKNIQYF
d_gene: .
v_gene: TRBV28
j_gene: TRBJ2-4
abundance: .

CDR3nt: TGTGCCAGCAGTCGACAGGGAGCTAACTATGGCTACACCTTC
CDR3aa: CASSRQGANYGYTF
d_gene: TRBD1
v_gene: TRBV6-1
j_gene: TRBJ1-2
abundance: .

CDR3nt: TGTGCCAGCAGCTTAGCGATGGGGACTACCGCCGGGGAGCTGTTTTTT
CDR3aa: CASSLAMGTTAGELFF
d_gene: TRBD2
v_gene: TRBV11-2
j_gene: TRBJ2-2
abundance: .

CDR3nt: TGTGCCAGCAGCTTAGATGGGGCCTCCTCTGGAAACACCATATATTTT
CDR3aa: CASSLDGASSGNTIYF
d_gene: .
v_gene: TRBV7-2
j_gene: TRBJ1-3
abundance: .

CDR3nt: TGTGCCAGCAGGCTTTATGAAAAACTGTTTTTT
CDR3aa: CASRLYEKLFF
d_gene: .
v_gene: TRBV28
j_gene: TRBJ1-4
abundance: .

CDR3nt: TGTGCCAGCACCCCAAGCAGCGGACACAACCCCACAGATACGCAGTATTTT
CDR3aa: CASTPSSGHNPTDTQYF
d_gene: .
v_gene: TRBV28
j_gene: TRBJ2-3
abundance: .

CDR3nt: TGTGCCAGCAGCACAACCGGGACTAGCGGGAAGAATACGCAGTATTTT
CDR3aa: CASSTTGTSGKNTQYF
d_gene: TRBD2
v_gene: TRBV11-2
j_gene: TRBJ2-3
abundance: .

CDR3nt: TGTGCCAGCAGCTTAACAGGGGGCAATCAGCCCCAGCATTTT
CDR3aa: CASSLTGGNQPQHF
d_gene: .
v_gene: TRBV7-3
j_gene: TRBJ1-5
abundance: .

CDR3nt: TGTGCCAGCTCACCGATCGTCCAGAACGAGCAGTACTTC
CDR3aa: CASSPIVQNEQYF
d_gene: .
v_gene: TRBV18
j_gene: TRBJ2-7
abundance: .

CDR3nt: TGTGCCAGCAGAATAGGGACAGCCCCTAACTATGGCTACACCTTC
CDR3aa: CASRIGTAPNYGYTF
d_gene: TRBD1
v_gene: TRBV2
j_gene: TRBJ1-2
abundance: .

CDR3nt: TGTGCCAGCAGCCCGACTAGCGGGAGGGCTTCCTACGAGCAGTACTTC
CDR3aa: CASSPTSGRASYEQYF
d_gene: TRBD2
v_gene: TRBV7-2
j_gene: TRBJ2-7
abundance: .

CDR3nt: TGTGCCAGCAGCTCGCCGGGACAGGTGAACACTGAAGCTTTCTTT
CDR3aa: CASSSPGQVNTEAFF
d_gene: TRBD1
v_gene: TRBV7-9
j_gene: TRBJ1-1
abundance: once

CDR3nt: TGTGCCACCAGCAGAGATTTGTCGGGTACGGGAAATTCACCCCTCCACTTT
CDR3aa: CATSRDLSGTGNSPLHF
d_gene: .
v_gene: TRBV15
j_gene: TRBJ1-6
abundance: .

CDR3nt: TGTGCCAGCAGTCCTCCGGGCCTGGGATCCCCACCCCTCCACTTT
CDR3aa: CASSPPGLGSPPLHF
d_gene: .
v_gene: TRBV28
j_gene: TRBJ1-6
abundance: .

CDR3nt: TGTGCCAGCAGCCTGAGCCGGACTAGCGGGGATACGCAGTATTTT
CDR3aa: CASSLSRTSGDTQYF
d_gene: TRBD2
v_gene: TRBV13
j_gene: TRBJ2-3
abundance: .

CDR3nt: TGTGCCAGCAGCTATGCGGGTAACACTGAAGCTTTCTTT
CDR3aa: CASSYAGNTEAFF
d_gene: .
v_gene: TRBV5-5
j_gene: TRBJ1-1
abundance: few

CDR3nt: TGTGCCAGCAGTTTAAGGGACACTAACACCGGGGAGCTGTTTTTT
CDR3aa: CASSLRDTNTGELFF
d_gene: .
v_gene: TRBV27
j_gene: TRBJ2-2
abundance: .

CDR3nt: TGTGCCAGCAGCTTCGATGGGAGGAGGGGCTACACCTTC
CDR3aa: CASSFDGRRGYTF
d_gene: .
v_gene: TRBV7-3
j_gene: TRBJ1-2
abundance: .

CDR3nt: TGTGCCAGTAGTATGGCCCTTAACTATGGCTACACCTTC
CDR3aa: CASSMALNYGYTF
d_gene: .
v_gene: TRBV19
j_gene: TRBJ1-2
abundance: .

CDR3nt: TGTGCCAGCAGCTTAGGGGATACCTACGAGCAGTACTTC
CDR3aa: CASSLGDTYEQYF
d_gene: .
v_gene: TRBV7-9
j_gene: TRBJ2-7
abundance: .

CDR3nt: TGTGCCAGCAGCAGAGAAACAGGGCTTGAAGCTTTCTTT
CDR3aa: CASSRETGLEAFF
d_gene: .
v_gene: TRBV7-2
j_gene: TRBJ1-1
abundance: .

CDR3nt: TGTGCCAGCGAGGAGGGGTCCCACACAGATACGCAGTATTTT
CDR3aa: CASEEGSHTDTQYF
d_gene: .
v_gene: TRBV6-1
j_gene: TRBJ2-3
abundance: .

CDR3nt: TGTGCCAGCAGGTACAGGGGAAACACTGAAGCTTTCTTT
CDR3aa: CASRYRGNTEAFF
d_gene: TRBD1
v_gene: TRBV2
j_gene: TRBJ1-1
abundance: few

CDR3nt: TGTGCCAGCAGCCCAACAGGGGGCCCGAACACTGAAGCTTTCTTT
CDR3aa: CASSPTGGPNTEAFF
d_gene: TRBD1
v_gene: TRBV28
j_gene: TRBJ1-1
abundance: few

CDR3nt: TGTGCCAGCAACTTGGGGGTTCCAAACACTGAAGCTTTCTTT
CDR3aa: CASNLGVPNTEAFF
d_gene: .
v_gene: TRBV11-2
j_gene: TRBJ1-1
abundance: .

CDR3nt: TGTGCCAGTGACCGATGGCAGGGGGGTGGCTACACCTTC
CDR3aa: CASDRWQGGGYTF
d_gene: TRBD1
v_gene: TRBV19
j_gene: TRBJ1-2
abundance: .

CDR3nt: TGTGCCAGCTCCCCGGACAGGGGTGAGACCCAGTACTTC
CDR3aa: CASSPDRGETQYF
d_gene: TRBD1
v_gene: TRBV18
j_gene: TRBJ2-5
abundance: .

CDR3nt: TGCGCCAGCAGCCAGCGGACTAGCGGGACCTACGAGCAGTACTTC
CDR3aa: CASSQRTSGTYEQYF
d_gene: TRBD2
v_gene: TRBV4-3
j_gene: TRBJ2-7
abundance: .

CDR3nt: TGTGCCAGCAGCCCCTCGGGGAGGGAAGAGACCCAGTACTTC
CDR3aa: CASSPSGREETQYF
d_gene: TRBD2
v_gene: TRBV9
j_gene: TRBJ2-5
abundance: .

CDR3nt: TGTGCCACCAGGATCCCTCCGGAGGGTGAAGCTTTCTTT
CDR3aa: CATRIPPEGEAFF
d_gene: .
v_gene: TRBV15
j_gene: TRBJ1-1
abundance: .

CDR3nt: TGTGCCAGCAGCGTAGACCGGGGGGGCTTACAAGAGACCCAGTACTTC
CDR3aa: CASSVDRGGLQETQYF
d_gene: TRBD2
v_gene: TRBV9
j_gene: TRBJ2-5
abundance: .

CDR3nt: TGTGCCAGCAGTTTAGTACCGACAGGGAATAACGAGCAGTACTTC
CDR3aa: CASSLVPTGNNEQYF
d_gene: TRBD1
v_gene: TRBV27
j_gene: TRBJ2-7
abundance: few

CDR3nt: TGCGCCAGCAGCTTGGAGGGGGTTTCGGGAAACACCATATATTTT
CDR3aa: CASSLEGVSGNTIYF
d_gene: .
v_gene: TRBV5-1
j_gene: TRBJ1-3
abundance: .

CDR3nt: TGTGCCAGCAGCACACCTAGTGGGGGGTCCAACTATGGCTACACCTTC
CDR3aa: CASSTPSGGSNYGYTF
d_gene: .
v_gene: TRBV9
j_gene: TRBJ1-2
abundance: .

CDR3nt: TGTGCCAGCAGTTTACCAGGGGGAACTAATGAAAAACTGTTTTTT
CDR3aa: CASSLPGGTNEKLFF
d_gene: TRBD1
v_gene: TRBV28
j_gene: TRBJ1-4
abundance: once

CDR3nt: TGTGCCAGCAGCCCGGACAGTGATGGAAACACCATATATTTT
CDR3aa: CASSPDSDGNTIYF
d_gene: .
v_gene: TRBV5-4
j_gene: TRBJ1-3
abundance: once

CDR3nt: TGCGCCAGCACCCTGGACAGATGGGGGAACACTGAAGCTTTCTTT
CDR3aa: CASTLDRWGNTEAFF
d_gene: .
v_gene: TRBV5-1
j_gene: TRBJ1-1
abundance: .

CDR3nt: TGCGCCAGCAGCCAAGATGGGAAAGCGGGAGAGACCCAGTACTTC
CDR3aa: CASSQDGKAGETQYF
d_gene: .
v_gene: TRBV4-1
j_gene: TRBJ2-5
abundance: .

CDR3nt: TGTGCCAGCTCACCAGCATCCCGGTCGTGGGAGCAGTACTTC
CDR3aa: CASSPASRSWEQYF
d_gene: .
v_gene: TRBV18
j_gene: TRBJ2-7
abundance: .

CDR3nt: TGTGCCAGTAGTGACCGGACAGGTTCGGAATACACACCCCTCCACTTT
CDR3aa: CASSDRTGSEYTPLHF
d_gene: TRBD1
v_gene: TRBV19
j_gene: TRBJ1-6
abundance: .

CDR3nt: TGTGCCAGCTCCCGGGACCCGTATTCACCCCTCCACTTT
CDR3aa: CASSRDPYSPLHF
d_gene: .
v_gene: TRBV6-1
j_gene: TRBJ1-6
abundance: .

CDR3nt: TGCGCCAGCAGCTTGTCGGGGTCTCAGGATTCACCCCTCCACTTT
CDR3aa: CASSLSGSQDSPLHF
d_gene: .
v_gene: TRBV5-1
j_gene: TRBJ1-6
abundance: .

CDR3nt: TGTGCCAGCAGCCCAACTAGCGGGCGGTCCTACAATGAGCAGTTCTTC
CDR3aa: CASSPTSGRSYNEQFF
d_gene: TRBD2
v_gene: TRBV9
j_gene: TRBJ2-1
abundance: once

CDR3nt: TGTGCCAGCAGTGAAGGCACTAAAGTCTACTTC
CDR3aa: CASSEGTKVYF
d_gene: .
v_gene: TRBV2
j_gene: TRBJ2-5
abundance: .

CDR3nt: TGCGCCAGCAGCCAAGGGGACTCTAGCACAGATACGCAGTATTTT
CDR3aa: CASSQGDSSTDTQYF
d_gene: .
v_gene: TRBV4-3
j_gene: TRBJ2-3
abundance: .